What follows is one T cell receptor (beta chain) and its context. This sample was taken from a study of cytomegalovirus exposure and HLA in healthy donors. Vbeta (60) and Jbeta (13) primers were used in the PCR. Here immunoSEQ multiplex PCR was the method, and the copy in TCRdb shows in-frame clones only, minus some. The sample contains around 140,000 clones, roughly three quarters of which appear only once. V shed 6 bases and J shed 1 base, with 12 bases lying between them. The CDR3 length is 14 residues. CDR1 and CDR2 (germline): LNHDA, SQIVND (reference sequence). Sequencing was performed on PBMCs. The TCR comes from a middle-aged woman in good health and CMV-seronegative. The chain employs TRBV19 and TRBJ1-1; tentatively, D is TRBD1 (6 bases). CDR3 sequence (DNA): TGTGCCAGTAGAAAACAGGGTCAGAACACTGAAGCTTTCTTT. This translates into CASRKQGQNTEAFF.